Listed here are 27 T cell receptor beta chains from one sample, sequenced in a study of graft-versus-host responses after intestinal transplantation. Investigators plated about 200,000 CFSE-labeled responder cells together with about 200,000 irradiated stimulator cells labeled with violet dye. Assay: immunoSEQ multiplex PCR; the TCRdb copy retains only in-frame clones and omits some. The sample records about 14,000 clones, over 35% being singletons. This sample comprised alloreactive CD8+ T cells from a mixed lymphocyte reaction culture, obtained before intestinal transplant. As to subset: CFSE-low proliferating T cells sorted from approximately six-day pre-transplant mixed lymphocyte reaction (GvH or HvG direction). These receptors were taken from a human patient who received an intestinal transplant.

This clone has only a few counts. This chain uses TRBV19 with TRBJ2-1; D gene uncertain. V was clipped by 1 base and J by 8 bases, with 15 bases between them. This CDR3 has 15 amino acids. Germline-derived CDR1 and CDR2 are LNHDA and SQIVND (reference sequence). Here the CDR3 reads CASSIAGGPSHEQFF. CDR3 in DNA: TGTGCCAGTAGTATAGCAGGTGGGCCCTCCCATGAGCAGTTCTTC.

The genes are TRBV27 and TRBJ2-3; tentative D call: TRBD1 (6 bases). Deletions cut 5 bases from V and 3 bases from J, with 6 bases between. Germline-derived CDR1 and CDR2 are MNHEY and SMNVEV (reference sequence). This CDR3 has 12 amino acids. The CDR3 DNA sequence: TGTGCCAGCAGTGGACAGACAGATACGCAGTATTTT. Its translation is CASSGQTDTQYF.

The chain has TRBV6-4 and TRBJ1-1; D is unresolved. V lost 3 bases to trimming and J lost 7 bases, with 12 bases between them. The CDR3 extends over 13 amino acids. Germline loops: CDR1 MRHNA, CDR2 SNTAGT. The CDR3 reads CASSELPGYEAFF. CDR3 bases: TGTGCCAGCAGTGAGCTTCCAGGATATGAAGCTTTCTTT.

Only a few counts were recorded for this clone. The CDR3 is CATSRTDIQETQYF. Written as DNA, the CDR3 is TGTGCCACCAGCAGGACGGACATCCAAGAGACCCAGTACTTC. The chain carries TRBV15 and TRBJ2-5; tentatively, D is TRBD1 (5 bases). From germline, CDR1 is LNHNV and CDR2 YYDKDF (reference sequence). Trimming left V 3 bases short and J 1 base short, with 9 bases between. This CDR3 comprises 14 residues.

The chain uses TRBV7-2 and TRBJ1-3; D is unclear. The CDR3 runs to 14 residues. The germline gives CDR1 SGHTA, CDR2 FQGNSA. V was trimmed by 0 bases and J by 3 bases, leaving 6 bases between them. The CDR3 loop is CASSLAVGGNTIYF. The CDR3 region has the DNA TGTGCCAGCAGCTTAGCAGTCGGTGGAAACACCATATATTTT.

The chain employs TRBV6-6 and TRBJ2-5, with D possibly being TRBD2 (6 bases). This CDR3 spans 15 amino acids. The germline V gene has CDR1 MNHNY and CDR2 SVGAGI (reference sequence). V shed 7 bases and J shed 2 bases, with 17 bases lying between them. This CDR3 is CASTSLAAPQETQYF. CDR3 DNA sequence: TGTGCCAGCACCTCCTTAGCGGCGCCACAAGAGACCCAGTACTTC.

The V call is TRBV6-6, the J call TRBJ2-7; 7 bases match TRBD1. V lost 7 bases, J lost 5 bases, and 14 bases stayed unmatched. The CDR3 sequence is 15 residues long. CDR1 is MNHNY, CDR2 SVGAGI, per germline (reference sequence). Here the CDR3 reads CASKRGRGRFHEQYF. For the CDR3, the DNA is TGTGCCAGCAAGAGGGGAAGGGGGCGCTTCCACGAGCAGTACTTC.

This clone appeared a single time. This sequence joins TRBV2 and TRBJ1-6; TRBD1 is a possible D gene (5 bases). Trimming took 0 bases from V and 9 from J, leaving 18 bases between them. CDR3 size: 17 residues. Germline V gives CDR1 SNHLY, CDR2 FYNNEI. CDR3 region: CASSEARQLIRGSPLHF. The CDR3 bases are TGTGCCAGCAGTGAAGCCCGACAGTTGATAAGGGGTTCACCCCTCCACTTT. Based on the CDR3 plus reference TRBV2 and TRBJ1-6, the full variable domain is EPEVTQTPSHQVTQMGQEVILRCVPISNHLYFYWYRQILGQKVEFLVSFYNNEISEKSEIFDDQFSVERPDGSNFTLKIRSTKLEDSAMYFCASSEARQLIRGSPLHFGNGTRLTVT.

This clone has more than one count but fewer than ten. This chain joins TRBV11-2 and TRBJ2-5; 7 bases agree with TRBD2. The CDR3 length is 17 residues. V shed 0 bases and J 0 bases; nucleotides not matched to a gene: 7. Germline CDR1 and CDR2: SGHAT and FQNNGV. The DNA for the CDR3 is TGTGCCAGCAGCTTAGATAGGTGGGGAGGGTACCAAGAGACCCAGTACTTC. It is translated as CASSLDRWGGYQETQYF.

This clone is categorized as medium-sized. The V and J genes are TRBV4-1 and TRBJ1-5, with D hard to call. The germline gives CDR1 MGHRA, CDR2 YSYEKL. Trimming removed 0 bases at V and 4 bases at J, with 10 bases between. This CDR3 spans 15 amino acids. In nucleotides, the CDR3 is TGCGCCAGCAGCCAAGAGAGTTCCCCAAATCAGCCCCAGCATTTT. Translating it yields CASSQESSPNQPQHF.

This chain joins TRBV19 and TRBJ1-5, with 9 bases identical to TRBD1. V was clipped by 7 bases and J by 7 bases; unmatched bases: 2. This CDR3 contains 12 residues. Germline-derived CDR1 and CDR2 are LNHDA and SQIVND (reference sequence). The CDR3 here is CASTTGGQPQHF. In DNA, the CDR3 is TGTGCCAGTACCACAGGGGGCCAGCCCCAGCATTTT.

This clone was seen a few times. The rearrangement joins TRBV7-6 to TRBJ1-4; TRBD1 is a possible D gene (5 bases). V was clipped by 1 base and J by 8 bases, with 14 bases between them. Germline CDR1 SGHVS, CDR2 FNYEAQ. The CDR3 spans 15 residues. CDR3 DNA sequence: TGTGCCAGCAGCTTAGGTGGCAGGGTCGTCGAAAAACTGTTTTTT. Translation: CASSLGGRVVEKLFF.

This clone was detected a few times. The J gene is TRBJ1-4, the V gene TRBV12-2; the table assigns TRBD1, which was not confirmed against the DNA. TRBV12-2 is tagged as a pseudogene. This CDR3 is built from 17 residues. CDR3: CASRFQGAGKANEKLFF. The CDR3 region has the DNA TGTGCAAGTCGCTTTCAGGGGGCGGGTAAAGCTAATGAAAAACTGTTTTTT.

This clone was counted a few times. J is TRBJ1-5 and V is TRBV4-1, with D uncertain. Trimming left V 3 bases short and J 0 bases short, with 9 bases between. Germline CDR1 reads MGHRA; CDR2 reads YSYEKL. CDR3 size: 15 residues. The CDR3 here is CASSQGRGSNQPQHF. The CDR3 DNA follows: TGCGCCAGCAGCCAGGGCAGAGGTAGCAATCAGCCCCAGCATTTT.

The chain links TRBV30 to TRBJ1-1; no reliable D call. The germline V and J ends were trimmed by 3 bases and 4 bases, with 6 bases remaining between them. Germline values: CDR1 GTSNPN, CDR2 SVGIG (reference sequence). This CDR3 contains 11 residues. The CDR3 is CAWRTVTEAFF. The CDR3, as DNA: TGTGCCTGGAGGACCGTCACTGAAGCTTTCTTT.

The chain links TRBV21-1 to TRBJ1-5; the table gives TRBD1 as D, unverified against the DNA. TRBV21-1 has pseudogene status. The CDR3 extends over 16 amino acids. The CDR3 DNA sequence: TGTGCCAGCAGCAAAACAGGGGGAGGATCCAATCAGCCCCAGCATTTT. It codes for CASSKTGGGSNQPQHF.

The rearrangement uses TRBV27 and TRBJ2-1; 8 bases fit TRBD2. CDR1 is MNHEY, CDR2 SMNVEV, per germline (reference sequence). V shed 3 bases and J 7 bases; nucleotides not matched to a gene: 2. The CDR3 is 13 amino acids. The CDR3 DNA follows: TGTGCCAGCAGTTTCGGGGGGGGAAATGAGCAGTTCTTC. As protein: CASSFGGGNEQFF.

This chain links TRBV9 with TRBJ2-3, with TRBD2 matching over 8 bases. The CDR3 is 15 amino acids. The J segment lost 4 bases and the V segment lost 3 bases, leaving 7 bases of the junction unmatched. Germline-derived CDR1 and CDR2 are SGDLS and YYNGEE. Here the CDR3 reads CASSGSGVLPDTQYF. CDR3 nucleotide sequence: TGTGCCAGCAGCGGTAGCGGGGTCCTGCCAGATACGCAGTATTTT.

The chain employs TRBV4-2 and TRBJ2-5; TRBD2 agrees at 8 bases. Trimming took 1 base from V and 4 from J; bases not matched to a gene: 8. This CDR3 has 16 amino acids. CDR1 LGHNA and CDR2 YNFKEQ come from the germline V gene. As DNA, the CDR3 is TGTGCCAGCAGCCAAGGGCGTCGGGGGGGCCGAGAGACCCAGTACTTC. Amino acid sequence: CASSQGRRGGRETQYF.

The chain combines TRBV7-6 with TRBJ2-1; no definite D call. V lost 3 bases and J lost 0, with 9 bases in between. This CDR3 contains 15 residues. From germline, CDR1 is SGHVS and CDR2 FNYEAQ. The CDR3 spells CASSFLLGSYNEQFF. Here the CDR3 DNA reads TGTGCCAGCAGCTTCCTACTGGGCTCCTACAATGAGCAGTTCTTC.

The chain joins TRBV29-1 to TRBJ1-1, with 8 positions matching TRBD1. Germline V CDR1 and CDR2: SQVTM, ANQGSEA. The length of the CDR3 is 15 residues. V gave up 6 bases and J gave up 1 base; unmatched junction bases: 10. DNA of the CDR3: TGCAGCGTCGCAGGGGGCAACCCCCCGAACACTGAAGCTTTCTTT. This gives the protein CSVAGGNPPNTEAFF.

The chain couples TRBV4-1 to TRBJ2-4; 10 bases are a match to TRBD1. The CDR3 length is 19 residues. V trimming: 0 bases; J trimming: 1 base; junction bases outside the gene matches: 9. Germline values: CDR1 MGHRA, CDR2 YSYEKL. The CDR3 sequence is CASSQDGTGVRMAKNIQYF. DNA of the CDR3: TGCGCCAGCAGCCAAGATGGGACAGGGGTTCGGATGGCCAAAAACATTCAGTACTTC.

This sequence joins TRBV6-5 and TRBJ2-1; D could derive from TRBD1 or TRBD2 (6 bases each). V shed 7 bases and J shed 0 bases, with 10 bases lying between them. The V gene's germline CDR1 is MNHEY and CDR2 SVGAGI. The CDR3 sequence is 14 residues long. The CDR3 DNA reads as TGTGCCAGCAATGAGGGGGGCTCCTACAATGAGCAGTTCTTC. This encodes CASNEGGSYNEQFF.

This clone was recorded once. This chain links TRBV9 with TRBJ2-1; D perhaps matches TRBD2 (6 bases). CDR3 size: 15 residues. V lost 3 bases, J lost 1 base, and 11 bases lay in between. Per germline, CDR1 SGDLS and CDR2 YYNGEE. CDR3 bases: TGTGCCAGCAGCGCCTCAGGGACTTCCTACAATGAGCAGTTCTTC. It encodes CASSASGTSYNEQFF.

This chain uses TRBV4-2 with TRBJ1-1; maybe TRBD1 (5 bases). The CDR3 is 12 residues long. CDR1 LGHNA and CDR2 YNFKEQ come from the germline V gene. The V gene lost 2 bases and the J gene lost 7 bases, with 8 bases spanning the gap. The CDR3 sequence is CASSQQGLEAFF. The CDR3, as DNA: TGTGCCAGCAGCCAACAGGGCCTTGAAGCTTTCTTT.

In this sample, this clone turned up a few times. The rearrangement links TRBV7-9 to TRBJ1-3; D gene ambiguous. The CDR3 consists of 14 residues. The ends were cut back, 1 base at V and 2 bases at J, with 6 bases in the middle. CDR1 is SEHNR, CDR2 FQNEAQ, per germline (reference sequence). The DNA for the CDR3 is TGTGCCAGCAGCTTAGGTGACACTGGAAACACCATATATTTT. It specifies CASSLGDTGNTIYF.

This chain joins TRBV5-5 and TRBJ2-5; D unresolved. V was shortened by 2 bases and J by 2 bases, with 10 bases between the two germline ends. The CDR3 has 14 residues. The germline gives CDR1 SGHKS, CDR2 YYEKEE (reference sequence). CDR3 DNA: TGTGCCAGCAGCTTCGTACCAAGTCAAGAGACCCAGTACTTC. This translates into CASSFVPSQETQYF.